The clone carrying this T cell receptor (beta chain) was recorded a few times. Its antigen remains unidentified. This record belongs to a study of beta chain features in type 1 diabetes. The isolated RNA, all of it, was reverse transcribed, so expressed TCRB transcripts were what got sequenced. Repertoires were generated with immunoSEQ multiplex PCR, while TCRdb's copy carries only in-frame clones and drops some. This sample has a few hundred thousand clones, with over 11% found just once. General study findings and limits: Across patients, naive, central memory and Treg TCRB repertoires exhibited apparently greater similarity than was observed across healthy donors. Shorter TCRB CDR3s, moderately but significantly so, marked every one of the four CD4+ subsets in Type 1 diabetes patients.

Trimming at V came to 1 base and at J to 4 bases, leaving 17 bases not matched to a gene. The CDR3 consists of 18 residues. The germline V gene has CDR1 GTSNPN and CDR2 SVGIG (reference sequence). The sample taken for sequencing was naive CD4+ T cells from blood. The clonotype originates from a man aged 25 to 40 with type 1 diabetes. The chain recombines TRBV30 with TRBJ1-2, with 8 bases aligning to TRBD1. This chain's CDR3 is CAWSAWPNRQGLGYGYTF. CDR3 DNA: TGTGCCTGGAGTGCGTGGCCTAATCGACAGGGGTTGGGCTATGGCTACACCTTC. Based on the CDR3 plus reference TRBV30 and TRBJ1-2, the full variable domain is SQTIHQWPATLVQPVGSPLSLECTVEGTSNPNLYWYRQAAGRGLQLLFYSVGIGQISSEVPQNLSASRPQDRQFILSSKKLLLSDSGFYLCAWSAWPNRQGLGYGYTFGSGTRLTVV.